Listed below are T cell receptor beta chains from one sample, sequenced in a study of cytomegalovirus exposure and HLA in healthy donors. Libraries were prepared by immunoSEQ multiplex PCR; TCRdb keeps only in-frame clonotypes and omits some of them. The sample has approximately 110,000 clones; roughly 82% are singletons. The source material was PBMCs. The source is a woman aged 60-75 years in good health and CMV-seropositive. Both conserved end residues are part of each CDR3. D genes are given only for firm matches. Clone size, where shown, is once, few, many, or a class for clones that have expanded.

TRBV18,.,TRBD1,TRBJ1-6,CASSTDRGSPLHF,TGTGCCAGCTCCACGGACAGGGGATCACCCCTCCACTTT
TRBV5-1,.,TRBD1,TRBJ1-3,CASSWDSTGMGSGNTIYF,TGCGCCAGCAGCTGGGACAGTACGGGAATGGGATCTGGAAACACCATATATTTT
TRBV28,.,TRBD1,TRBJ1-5,CASSLTGDAVRSNQPQHF,TGTGCCAGCAGCCTGACAGGGGATGCGGTGAGGAGCAATCAGCCCCAGCATTTT
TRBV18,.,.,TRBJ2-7,CASSPDGGNGEQYF,TGTGCCAGCTCACCGGACGGGGGAAACGGCGAGCAGTACTTC
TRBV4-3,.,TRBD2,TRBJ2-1,CASSQSSGGYNEQFF,TGCGCCAGCAGCCAATCAAGCGGGGGGTACAATGAGCAGTTCTTC
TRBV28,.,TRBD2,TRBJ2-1,CAIKPAGVDNEQFF,TGTGCCATCAAGCCAGCGGGAGTAGATAATGAGCAGTTCTTC
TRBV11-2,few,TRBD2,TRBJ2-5,CASSDGAGDLRETQYF,TGTGCCAGCAGTGATGGAGCGGGGGACCTCAGGGAGACCCAGTACTTC
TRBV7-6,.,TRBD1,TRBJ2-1,CASSVLGQGLRRAFF,TGTGCCAGCAGCGTACTGGGACAGGGGTTACGAAGGGCGTTCTTC
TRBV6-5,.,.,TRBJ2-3,CASSYVTGSRDTQYF,TGTGCCAGCAGTTACGTAACGGGGTCAAGAGATACGCAGTATTTT
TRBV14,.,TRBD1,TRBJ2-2,CASSYDRGTGELFF,TGTGCCAGCAGCTACGACAGGGGAACCGGGGAGCTGTTTTTT
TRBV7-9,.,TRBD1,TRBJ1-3,CASRRPGQGTRISGNTIYF,TGTGCCAGCAGGCGCCCGGGACAGGGGACACGAATCTCTGGAAACACCATATATTTT
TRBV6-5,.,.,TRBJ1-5,CASSYGQNQPQHF,TGTGCCAGCAGTTACGGGCAGAATCAGCCCCAGCATTTT
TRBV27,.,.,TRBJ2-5,CASSLWTTHQETQYF,TGTGCCAGCAGTTTATGGACAACGCACCAAGAGACCCAGTACTTC
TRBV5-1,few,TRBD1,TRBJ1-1,CASSSQGAVTEAFF,TGCGCCAGCAGCTCTCAGGGGGCCGTCACTGAAGCTTTCTTT
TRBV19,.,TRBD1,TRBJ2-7,CASSDRGASYEQYF,TGTGCCAGTAGTGACAGGGGTGCTAGTTACGAGCAGTACTTC
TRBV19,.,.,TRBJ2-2,CASKRNGQYRNTGELFF,TGTGCCAGTAAAAGAAACGGCCAATACAGGAACACCGGGGAGCTGTTTTTT
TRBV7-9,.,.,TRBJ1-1,CASSIAGEAFF,TGTGCCAGCAGCATCGCAGGAGAAGCTTTCTTT
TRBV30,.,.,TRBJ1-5,CAWRSGLGNQPQHF,TGTGCCTGGCGGTCAGGTTTAGGCAATCAGCCCCAGCATTTT
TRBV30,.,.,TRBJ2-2,CAWSQSDLAGELFF,TGTGCCTGGAGTCAATCGGACTTGGCCGGGGAGCTGTTTTTT
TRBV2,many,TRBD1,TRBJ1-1,CASSRQGQMNTEAFF,TGTGCCAGCAGCAGACAGGGACAGATGAACACTGAAGCTTTCTTT
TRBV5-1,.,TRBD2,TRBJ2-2,CASSLVAGTNTGELFF,TGCGCCAGCAGCTTGGTAGCGGGCACGAACACCGGGGAGCTGTTTTTT
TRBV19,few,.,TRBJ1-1,CASNHILQETTEAFF,TGTGCCAGTAACCACATCCTACAGGAGACCACTGAAGCTTTCTTT
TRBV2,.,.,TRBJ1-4,CASRVRGVVNEKLFF,TGTGCCAGCAGGGTTCGGGGGGTCGTAAATGAAAAACTGTTTTTT
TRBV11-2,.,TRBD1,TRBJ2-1,CASSQRQGAYNEQFF,TGTGCCAGCAGCCAAAGACAGGGAGCCTACAATGAGCAGTTCTTC
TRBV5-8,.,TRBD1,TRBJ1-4,CASSIGQGTTNEKLFF,TGTGCCAGCAGCATAGGACAGGGCACAACTAATGAAAAACTGTTTTTT
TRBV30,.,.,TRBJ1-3,CAWSGPGILGNTIYF,TGTGCCTGGAGTGGCCCAGGGATTCTTGGAAACACCATATATTTT
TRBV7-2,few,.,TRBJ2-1,CASSLGGTSYNEQFF,TGTGCCAGCAGCTTAGGTGGGACTTCCTACAATGAGCAGTTCTTC
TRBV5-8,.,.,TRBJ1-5,CASSLGDNSNQPQHF,TGTGCCAGCAGCTTGGGGGACAATAGCAATCAGCCCCAGCATTTT
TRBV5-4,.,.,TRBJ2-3,CASSLALAGHTQYF,TGTGCCAGCAGCTTGGCTCTAGCCGGCCATACGCAGTATTTT
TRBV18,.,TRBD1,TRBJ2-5,CASSPLVPGQGVGETQYF,TGTGCCAGCTCACCGCTCGTACCGGGACAGGGCGTGGGTGAGACCCAGTACTTC
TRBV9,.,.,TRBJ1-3,CASSVGGEPGNTIYF,TGTGCCAGCAGCGTAGGCGGGGAACCTGGAAACACCATATATTTT
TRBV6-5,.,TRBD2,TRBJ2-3,CASSSRTSGDTQYF,TGTGCCAGCAGTTCCCGGACTAGCGGCGATACGCAGTATTTT
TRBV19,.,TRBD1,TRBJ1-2,CASSPDRNYGYTF,TGTGCCAGTAGTCCGGACAGGAACTATGGCTACACCTTC
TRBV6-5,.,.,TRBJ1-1,CASSPTGPEAQAFF,TGTGCCAGCAGTCCGACAGGTCCGGAGGCCCAAGCTTTCTTT
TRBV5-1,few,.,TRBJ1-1,CASSSRGGFTEAFF,TGCGCCAGCAGCTCCCGGGGGGGGTTCACTGAAGCTTTCTTT
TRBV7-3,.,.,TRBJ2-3,CASSLGLAPDTQYF,TGTGCCAGCAGCTTAGGTTTAGCCCCAGATACGCAGTATTTT
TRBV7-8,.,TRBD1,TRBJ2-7,CASSPNRGFSYEQYF,TGTGCCAGCAGTCCCAACAGGGGGTTTTCCTACGAGCAGTACTTC
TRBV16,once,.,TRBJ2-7,CASSAHRVLYEQYF,TGTGCCAGCAGCGCTCACAGGGTTCTCTACGAGCAGTACTTC
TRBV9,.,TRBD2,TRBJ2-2,CASSVSTSGRGSGELFF,TGTGCCAGCAGCGTGTCGACTAGCGGGAGGGGATCCGGGGAGCTGTTTTTT
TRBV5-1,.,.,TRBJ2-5,CASSLEGGETQYF,TGCGCCAGCAGCTTGGAAGGGGGAGAGACCCAGTACTTC
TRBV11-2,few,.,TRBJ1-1,CASSRTQRDTEAFF,TGTGCCAGCAGCCGTACCCAACGGGACACTGAAGCTTTCTTT
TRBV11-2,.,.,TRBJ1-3,CASSPGTTSGNTIYF,TGTGCCAGCAGCCCCGGGACTACCTCTGGAAACACCATATATTTT
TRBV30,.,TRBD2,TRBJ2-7,CAWSVEGGGASYEQYF,TGTGCCTGGAGTGTAGAAGGCGGGGGGGCCTCCTACGAGCAGTACTTC
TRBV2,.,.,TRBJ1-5,CASSEVSMSGSNQPQHF,TGTGCCAGCAGTGAAGTCAGCATGTCAGGGAGCAATCAGCCCCAGCATTTT
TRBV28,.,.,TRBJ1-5,CASSIVSGFGNQPQHF,TGTGCCAGCAGTATAGTATCGGGGTTTGGCAATCAGCCCCAGCATTTT
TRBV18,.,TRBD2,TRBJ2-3,CASSPRLAGGQDTQYF,TGTGCCAGCTCACCTAGACTAGCGGGGGGGCAAGATACGCAGTATTTT
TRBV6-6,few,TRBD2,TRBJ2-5,CASSYSSGGPQETQYF,TGTGCCAGCAGTTACTCTAGCGGGGGGCCTCAAGAGACCCAGTACTTC
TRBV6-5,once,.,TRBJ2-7,CASSYGGQTHEQYF,TGTGCCAGCAGTTACGGGGGACAAACCCACGAGCAGTACTTC
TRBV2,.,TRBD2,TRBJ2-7,CASSRVAGYEQYF,TGTGCCAGCAGCCGAGTAGCGGGCTACGAGCAGTACTTC
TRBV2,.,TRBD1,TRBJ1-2,CASRTGTHYGYTF,TGTGCCAGCCGGACAGGGACCCACTATGGCTACACCTTC